This TCR beta chain was captured by sequencing in a study of human T cells and chemical hapten exposure. The study, taken as a whole, reports: Positive correlation was observed between PT1 expanded TCR counts and patch test score.

One entry per CDR3 protein results from TCRdb running MiXCR on the RACE reads. The sample has under 200,000 distinct CDR3 sequences; more than 14% are singletons. Only a few counts were recorded for this clonotype. The antigen is unknown. Sample time point: patch test 1, 2 weeks after DPC sensitization. Noted treatment: therapeutic diphenylcyclopropenone sensitization with weekly scalp DPC. The TCR comes from a woman aged 25-40 years with alopecia areata. Some clones in this sample may be carry-over from other donors' samples. The specimen was whole blood, collected in connection with sensitization to the hapten diphenylcyclopropenone (DPC).

The CDR3 DNA is TGTGCCATCAGTGACTCGACAGGAGCCGGGGAAAAACTGTTTTTT. Residues: CAISDSTGAGEKLFF. The gene calls are TRBV10-3 and TRBJ1-4, with D possibly TRBD1 on 6 matching bases. The CDR3 totals 15 residues. The V and J ends lost 3 bases and 8 bases respectively, with 16 bases between them. Germline V CDR1 and CDR2: ENHRY, SYGVKD.